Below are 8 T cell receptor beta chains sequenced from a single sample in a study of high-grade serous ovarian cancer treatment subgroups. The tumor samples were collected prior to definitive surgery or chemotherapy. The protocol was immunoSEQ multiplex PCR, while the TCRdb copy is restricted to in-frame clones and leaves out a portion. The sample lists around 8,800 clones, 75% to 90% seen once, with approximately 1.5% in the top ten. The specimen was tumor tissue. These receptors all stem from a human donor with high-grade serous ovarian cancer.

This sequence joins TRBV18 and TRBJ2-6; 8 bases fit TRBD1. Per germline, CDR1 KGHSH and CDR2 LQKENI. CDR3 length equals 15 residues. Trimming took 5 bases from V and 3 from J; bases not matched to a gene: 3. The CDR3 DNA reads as TGTGCCAGCTCATCGACAGGGGATGGGGCCAACGTCCTGACTTTC. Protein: CASSSTGDGANVLTF. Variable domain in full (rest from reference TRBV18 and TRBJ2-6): NAGVMQNPRHLVRRRGQEARLRCSPMKGHSHVYWYRQLPEEGLKFMVYLQKENIIDESGMPKERFSAEFPKEGPSILRIQQVVRGDSAAYFCASSSTGDGANVLTFGAGSRLTVL.

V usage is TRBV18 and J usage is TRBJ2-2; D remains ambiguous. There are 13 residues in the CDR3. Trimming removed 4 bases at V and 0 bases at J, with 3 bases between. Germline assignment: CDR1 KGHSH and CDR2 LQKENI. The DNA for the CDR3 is TGTGCCAGCTCACTATCGAACACCGGGGAGCTGTTTTTT. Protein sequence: CASSLSNTGELFF.

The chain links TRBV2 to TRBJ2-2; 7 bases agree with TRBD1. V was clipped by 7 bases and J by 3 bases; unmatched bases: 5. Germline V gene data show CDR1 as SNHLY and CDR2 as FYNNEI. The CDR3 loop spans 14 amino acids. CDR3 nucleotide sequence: TGTGCCAGCAATCGGGACAGTTACACCGGGGAGCTGTTTTTT. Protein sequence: CASNRDSYTGELFF.

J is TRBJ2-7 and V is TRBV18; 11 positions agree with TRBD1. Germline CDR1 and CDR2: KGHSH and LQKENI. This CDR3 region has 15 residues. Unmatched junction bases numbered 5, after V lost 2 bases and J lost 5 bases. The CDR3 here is CASSPRTGGLNEQYF. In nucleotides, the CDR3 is TGTGCCAGCTCACCAAGGACAGGGGGCTTGAACGAGCAGTACTTC.

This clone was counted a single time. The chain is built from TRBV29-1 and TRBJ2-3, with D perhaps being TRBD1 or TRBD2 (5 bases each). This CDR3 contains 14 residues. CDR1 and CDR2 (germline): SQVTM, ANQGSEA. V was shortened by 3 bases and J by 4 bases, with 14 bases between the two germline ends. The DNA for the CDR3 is TGCAGCGTTGACCCCGGGACCCGATCAGATACGCAGTATTTT. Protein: CSVDPGTRSDTQYF.

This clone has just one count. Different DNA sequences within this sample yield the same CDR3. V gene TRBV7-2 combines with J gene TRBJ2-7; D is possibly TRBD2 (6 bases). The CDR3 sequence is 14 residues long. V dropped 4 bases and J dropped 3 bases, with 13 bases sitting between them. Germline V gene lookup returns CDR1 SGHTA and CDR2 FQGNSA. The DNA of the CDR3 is TGTGCCAGCAGCTCTGGACCGGGAGTCTACGAGCAGTACTTC. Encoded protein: CASSSGPGVYEQYF.

The CDR3 is CASARNAYEQYF. CDR3 sequence (DNA): TGTGCCAGCGCCCGGAACGCCTACGAGCAGTACTTC. The chain links TRBV7-2 to TRBJ2-7, with no clear D. CDR3 length: 12 amino acids. Germline V gene data show CDR1 as SGHTA and CDR2 as FQGNSA. Trimming took 8 bases from V and 2 from J, leaving 10 bases between them.

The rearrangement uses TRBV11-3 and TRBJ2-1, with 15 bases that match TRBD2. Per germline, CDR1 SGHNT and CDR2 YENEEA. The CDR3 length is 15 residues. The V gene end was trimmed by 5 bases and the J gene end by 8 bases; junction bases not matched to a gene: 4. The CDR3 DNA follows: TGTGCCAGCAGCCACGGGACTAGCGGGAGGTATGAGCAGTTCTTC. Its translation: CASSHGTSGRYEQFF.